Below are 9 T cell receptor beta chains sequenced from a single sample in a study of blood T cell repertoires in COVID-19. The assay was immunoSEQ multiplex PCR, and TCRdb's table has in-frame clones only and misses some. The data contain about 190,000 clones, under 90% of them singletons. Sequencing input: peripheral blood. The source of these receptors is a human donor in a cohort sampled during active COVID-19.

The gene calls are TRBV13 and TRBJ2-4, with 7 positions matching TRBD1. The germline V gene encodes CDR1 PRHDT and CDR2 FYEKMQ (reference sequence). V shed 5 bases and J 8 bases; nucleotides not matched to a gene: 27. There are 20 residues in the CDR3. The CDR3 sequence: CASSPRPTRWTGSRGDIQYF. The DNA for the CDR3 is TGTGCCAGCAGCCCGAGACCAACCCGCTGGACAGGATCACGAGGGGACATTCAGTACTTC.

The genes are TRBV7-2 and TRBJ1-1, with D perhaps matching TRBD1 (5 bases). CDR1 and CDR2 from the germline V gene are SGHTA and FQGNSA. V was clipped by 1 base and J by 1 base, with 10 bases between them. There are 15 residues in the CDR3. The CDR3 nucleotides read TGTGCCAGCAGCTTAGGGGGGGGACCGAACACTGAAGCTTTCTTT. Protein product: CASSLGGGPNTEAFF.

The chain links TRBV9 to TRBJ2-5; TRBD2 agrees at 11 bases. With V trimmed by 3 bases and J by 3 bases, 4 bases remained unmatched. This CDR3 has 15 amino acids. CDR1 is SGDLS, CDR2 YYNGEE, per germline. CDR3 amino acids: CASSGSGGAKETQYF. CDR3 nucleotides: TGTGCCAGCAGCGGTAGCGGGGGGGCTAAAGAGACCCAGTACTTC.

This chain uses TRBV10-3 with TRBJ2-1; D perhaps matches TRBD2 (6 bases). Trimming pared 10 bases from V and 6 bases from J, leaving 13 bases between. From germline, CDR1 is ENHRY and CDR2 SYGVKD. This CDR3 region has 12 residues. The CDR3 DNA follows: TGTGCCACGGGGACTGTAATCAATGAGCAGTTCTTC. This translates into CATGTVINEQFF.

J is TRBJ2-1 and V is TRBV5-4; 10 nucleotides agree with TRBD2. This CDR3 is 15 amino acids long. Trimming at V came to 5 bases and at J to 3 bases, leaving 5 bases not matched to a gene. The V gene's germline CDR1 is SGHNT and CDR2 YYREEE (reference sequence). This CDR3 is CASSIGLAVYNEQFF. CDR3 sequence (DNA): TGTGCCAGCAGTATAGGACTAGCGGTCTACAATGAGCAGTTCTTC.

CDR3 DNA: TGTGCCAGCAGCAGGCGACGGACCTACGAGCAGTACGTC. Translation: CASSRRRTYEQYV. The chain is built from TRBV2 and TRBJ2-7; D is unclear. Germline assignment: CDR1 SNHLY and CDR2 FYNNEI. This CDR3 comprises 13 residues. Trimming took off 6 bases at V and 2 bases at J, with 11 bases between the two ends.

The chain carries TRBV18 and TRBJ1-2, with TRBD1 matching 9 bases. This CDR3 region has 12 residues. Per germline, CDR1 KGHSH and CDR2 LQKENI. The V segment lost 6 bases and the J segment 13 bases; nucleotides outside the gene matches: 9. The CDR3 sequence: CASSPSPGQGTF. CDR3 bases: TGTGCCAGCTCCCCTTCTCCGGGACAGGGCACCTTC.

The chain recombines TRBV10-2 with TRBJ2-2; D possibly corresponds to TRBD2 (5 bases). CDR3 length: 14 residues. V was cut by 4 bases and J by 5 bases, with 11 bases left in between. Looked up from germline, CDR1 is WSHSY and CDR2 is SAAADI. DNA for the CDR3: TGCGCCAGCAGTGTGCTAGCAGAAACCGGGGAGCTGTTTTTT. This translates into CASSVLAETGELFF.

This rearrangement joins TRBV3-1 (or the pseudogene TRBV3-2) to TRBJ2-1; maybe TRBD2 (6 bases). The V end was cut by 3 bases, the J end by 5 bases, with 8 bases between. Germline V gives CDR1 LGHDT, CDR2 YNNKEL (reference sequence). This CDR3 has 13 residues. The CDR3 sequence: CASSHGGDNEQFF. The DNA of the CDR3 is TGTGCCAGCAGCCACGGCGGGGACAATGAGCAGTTCTTC.